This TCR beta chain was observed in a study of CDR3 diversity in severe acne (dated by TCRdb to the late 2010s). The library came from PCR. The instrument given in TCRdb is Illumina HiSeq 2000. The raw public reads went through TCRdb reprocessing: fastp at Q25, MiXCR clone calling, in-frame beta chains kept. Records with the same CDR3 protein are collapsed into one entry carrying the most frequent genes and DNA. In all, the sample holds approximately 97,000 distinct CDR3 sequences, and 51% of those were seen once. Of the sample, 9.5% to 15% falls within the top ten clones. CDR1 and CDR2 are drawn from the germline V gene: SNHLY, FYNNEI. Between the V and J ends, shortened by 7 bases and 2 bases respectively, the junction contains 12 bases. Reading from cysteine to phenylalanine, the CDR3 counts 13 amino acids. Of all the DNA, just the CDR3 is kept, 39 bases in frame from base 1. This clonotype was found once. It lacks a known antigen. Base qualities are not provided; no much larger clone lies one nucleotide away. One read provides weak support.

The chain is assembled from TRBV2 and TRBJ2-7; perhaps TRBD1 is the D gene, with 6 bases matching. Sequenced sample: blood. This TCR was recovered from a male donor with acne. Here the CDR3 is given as CASNEDRTYEQYF. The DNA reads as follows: TGTGCCAGCAACGAGGACAGAACCTACGAGCAGTACTTC.